Listed here are 5 T cell receptor beta chains from one sample, sequenced in a study of T cell responses to AZD1222 COVID-19 vaccine (dated by TCRdb to the early 2020s). Libraries were made using the immunoSEQ multiplex PCR assay. Here the immuneACCESS table is served through TCRdb, limited to in-frame sequences with V and J called. Missing clones are a known gap in these copies; in checked studies unresolved V genes cover under half, and the rest lacks a known reason. In all, the sample holds approximately 120,000 clones, and 80% to 90% of those were seen once. The ten largest clones capture 27% of the sample. This sample's time point label indicates: about 28 days (+/-7) after the second vaccine dose. Specimen: peripheral blood, collected 28 days after the second AZD1222 dose. All receptors derive from an adult who received the AZD1222 COVID-19 vaccine.

This clone came up a few times. The chain is built from TRBV29-1 and TRBJ1-2; no reliable D call. V lost 4 bases and J 2 bases, leaving 8 bases between the germline ends. Germline V gene lookup returns CDR1 SQVTM and CDR2 ANQGSEA. The CDR3 extends over 12 amino acids. Written as DNA, the CDR3 is TGCAGCGTTGCCCAAGACAACTATGGCTACACCTTC. It encodes CSVAQDNYGYTF. The full variable domain, in which reference TRBV29-1 and TRBJ1-2 provide the parts outside the CDR3, is SAVISQKPSRDICQRGTSLTIQCQVDSQVTMMFWYRQQPGQSLTLIATANQGSEATYESGFVIDKFPISRPNLTFSTLTVSNMSPEDSSIYLCSVAQDNYGYTFGSGTRLTVV.

This chain uses TRBV10-3 with TRBJ1-5; D not resolved. This CDR3 region has 14 residues. Germline lookup yields CDR1 ENHRY and CDR2 SYGVKD. V gave up 2 bases and J gave up 6 bases, with 11 bases separating them. The CDR3 nucleotides read TGTGCCATCAGTGAGAGGCAGGAGTCTCAGCCCCAGCATTTT. This codes for CAISERQESQPQHF.

V is TRBV12-3 or TRBV12-4 and J is TRBJ1-1; maybe TRBD1 (6 bases). The CDR3 has 13 residues. Trimming cost V 5 bases and J 2 bases, with 9 bases left between them. The CDR3 region has the DNA TGTGCCAGCAGTGCGGGGGCCAACACTGAAGCTTTCTTT. It is translated as CASSAGANTEAFF.

This chain joins TRBV9 and TRBJ1-5, with D possibly TRBD1 on 5 matching bases. V lost 3 bases and J 4 bases, leaving 11 bases between the germline ends. Per germline, CDR1 SGDLS and CDR2 YYNGEE. The CDR3 totals 14 residues. The CDR3 sequence is CASSDQGANQPQHF. The CDR3 region has the DNA TGTGCCAGCAGCGACCAGGGAGCTAATCAGCCCCAGCATTTT.

The chain combines TRBV5-4 with TRBJ2-3, with D unresolved. The germline V gene has CDR1 SGHNT and CDR2 YYREEE (reference sequence). The V gene lost 4 bases and the J gene lost 1 base, with 13 bases spanning the gap. The CDR3 has 15 residues. As DNA, the CDR3 is TGTGCCAGCAGCGCACCCTTTGGAGGCACAGATACGCAGTATTTT. Its translation is CASSAPFGGTDTQYF.